This is a list of T cell receptor beta chains from one sample in a study of CD8 T cells in ankylosing spondylitis. TCRdb re-called the 5' RACE reads through MiXCR, storing one row per CDR3 protein. The data hold approximately 220,000 distinct CDR3 sequences, with roughly 25% observed a single time. The specimen was blood, either unsorted or a sorted T cell fraction (not recorded which). These receptors were taken from a male donor with ankylosing spondylitis or in good health (not recorded which). CDR3s include the opening cysteine and the closing phenylalanine or tryptophan. The D gene is left open where the match is weak. Rows give clone size only sometimes, using once, few, many, or a class for an expanded clone.

V	D	size	J	DNA	CDR3
TRBV10-3	TRBD2	many	TRBJ2-1	TGTGCCATCAGTACCACTAAGCGGGACTCGGGCAATGAGCAGTTCTTC	CAISTTKRDSGNEQFF
TRBV5-1	TRBD2	few	TRBJ2-7	TGCGCCAGCAGACCTACTAGCGAACCAACCTACGAGCAGTACTTC	CASRPTSEPTYEQYF
TRBV15	.	few	TRBJ2-6	TGTGCCACCAGCAGACCCGCGGCAGGCCTCTCTGGGGCCAACGTCCTGACTTTC	CATSRPAAGLSGANVLTF
TRBV6-2/TRBV6-3	TRBD1	many	TRBJ1-1	TGTGCCAGCAGTTACACAGGGGGTAGGAGGAACACTGAAGCTTTCTTT	CASSYTGGRRNTEAFF
TRBV20-1	.	.	TRBJ2-2	TGCAGTGCTAGGGAACGGGCGGACGGGGAGCTGTTTTTT	CSARERADGELFF
TRBV12-3/TRBV12-4	TRBD2	.	TRBJ2-1	TGTGCCAGCATTAAAGCGGGAGACAATGAGCAGTTCTTC	CASIKAGDNEQFF
TRBV10-3	TRBD1	few	TRBJ2-7	TGTGCCATCAGTAACAAGCCTACAGGGGGCGAGCAGTACTTC	CAISNKPTGGEQYF
TRBV24-1	TRBD2	many	TRBJ2-5	TGTGCCACCAGTGATTGGACTAGAGGAACCCAAGAGACCCAGTACTTC	CATSDWTRGTQETQYF
TRBV4-3	TRBD2	many	TRBJ2-1	TGCGCCAGCAGCCAACAAACCGGACTAGTAAATGAGCAGTTCTTC	CASSQQTGLVNEQFF
TRBV4-1	TRBD1	few	TRBJ2-2	TGCGCCAGCAGCCAAAGGGACAGGGAGACCGGGGAGCTGTTTTTT	CASSQRDRETGELFF
TRBV7-3	TRBD2	many	TRBJ2-5	TGTGCCAGCAGCCCTTCGGGACTAGCGGGAAAAGAGACCCAGTACTTC	CASSPSGLAGKETQYF
TRBV10-3	.	few	TRBJ1-2	TGTGCCATCAGTGAGTCGACCTTTACAGGGCACTATGGCTACACCTTC	CAISESTFTGHYGYTF
TRBV6-5	.	.	TRBJ1-2	TGTGCCAGCAGGACCGAGCCTTATGGCTACACCTTC	CASRTEPYGYTF
TRBV6-1	.	few	TRBJ2-5	TGTGCCAGCCTACCCGGTGGGTCCAGGACCCAGTACTTC	CASLPGGSRTQYF
TRBV7-9	.	once	TRBJ1-2	TGTGCCAGCAGCGGGGGATTTTATGGCTACACCTTC	CASSGGFYGYTF
TRBV7-2	.	many	TRBJ2-3	TGTGCCAGCAGCTTACTAGGACCTACGAGCCCGCAGTATTTT	CASSLLGPTSPQYF
TRBV4-3	.	many	TRBJ1-5	TGCGCCAGCAGCCAAGATCGGCCCGAGAAGCCCCAGCATTTT	CASSQDRPEKPQHF
TRBV10-3	TRBD1	many	TRBJ2-1	TGTGCCATCAGGGGACAGGGGGCGGGGATCGGTGAGCAGTTCTTC	CAIRGQGAGIGEQFF
TRBV10-3	.	many	TRBJ2-2	TGTGCCATCAGTGAAAACAGGGAGGCCGGGGAGCTGTTTTTT	CAISENREAGELFF
TRBV10-3	.	many	TRBJ2-3	TGTGCCATCACCTCCGGAGGGGAGGGCACAGATACGCAGTATTTT	CAITSGGEGTDTQYF
TRBV3-1	TRBD2	.	TRBJ2-3	TGTGCCAGCAGCCAAGGCCCCAGCGGGAGGAGCACAGATACGCAGTATTTT	CASSQGPSGRSTDTQYF
TRBV12-3/TRBV12-4	.	many	TRBJ1-2	TGTGCCAGCAGTTTAAGGCAGGGGCGCACCTCTAACTATGGCTACACCTTC	CASSLRQGRTSNYGYTF
TRBV28	.	many	TRBJ2-1	TGTGCCAGCAGTTTAATTCCCGGGAGCGTAAGTGAGCAGTTCTTC	CASSLIPGSVSEQFF
TRBV5-6	.	many	TRBJ1-6	TGTGCCAGCAGCTTGGTAGAACAGCTGAGCTCCTATAATTCACCCCTCCACTTT	CASSLVEQLSSYNSPLHF
TRBV12-3/TRBV12-4	TRBD2	many	TRBJ2-7	TGTGCCAGCAGGGGACTAGCGGGCTCCTACGAGCAGTACTTC	CASRGLAGSYEQYF